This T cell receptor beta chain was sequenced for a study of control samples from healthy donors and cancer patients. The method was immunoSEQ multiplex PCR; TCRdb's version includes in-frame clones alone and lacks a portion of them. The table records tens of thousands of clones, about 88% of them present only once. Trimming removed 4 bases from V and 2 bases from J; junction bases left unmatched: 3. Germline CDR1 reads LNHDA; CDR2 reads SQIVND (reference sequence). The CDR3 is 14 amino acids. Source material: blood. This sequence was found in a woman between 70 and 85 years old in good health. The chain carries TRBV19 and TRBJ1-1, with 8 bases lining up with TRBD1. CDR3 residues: CASSTTGGNTEAFF. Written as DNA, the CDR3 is TGTGCCAGTAGTACCACAGGGGGTAACACTGAAGCTTTCTTT.